The present entry profiles one TCR beta chain with its context. Its specificity is unknown. Investigators reverse transcribed all isolated RNA, so they sequenced expressed TCRB transcripts. Profiling relied on immunoSEQ multiplex PCR, and the TCRdb table lists in-frame clones only, not all of them. The sample consists of some 270,000 clones, about 14% of them appearing once. Deletions cut 5 bases from V and 3 bases from J, with 19 bases between. The CDR3 spans 16 residues. Germline loops: CDR1 SGHAT, CDR2 FQNNGV. This specimen comes from a study of beta chain features in type 1 diabetes. Overall study findings and caveats: The VDJ junctions of type 1 diabetes patients carried fewer insertions and more deletions. In these data, an HLA type influence on TCRB rearrangement remained unresolved. Patients' naive, central memory and Treg TCRB repertoires seemed closer to one another than those of healthy donors.

This TCR derives from a middle-aged woman in good health. J is TRBJ1-2 and V is TRBV11-2; D is ambiguous. The sequencing input was naive CD4+ T cells from blood. The CDR3 region is CASSRDMDGRYYGYTF. In nucleotides, the CDR3 is TGTGCCAGCAGCCGTGACATGGATGGTCGCTACTATGGCTACACCTTC.